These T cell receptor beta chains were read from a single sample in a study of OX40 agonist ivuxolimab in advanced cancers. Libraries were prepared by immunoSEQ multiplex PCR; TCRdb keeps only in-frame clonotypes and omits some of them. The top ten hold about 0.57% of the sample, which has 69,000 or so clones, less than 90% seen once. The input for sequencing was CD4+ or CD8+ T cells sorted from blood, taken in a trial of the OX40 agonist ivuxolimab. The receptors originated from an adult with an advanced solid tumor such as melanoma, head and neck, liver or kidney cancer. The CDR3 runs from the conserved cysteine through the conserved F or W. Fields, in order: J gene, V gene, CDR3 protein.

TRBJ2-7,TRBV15,CATSREPGRAYEQYF
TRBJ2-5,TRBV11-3,CASSLNRGRETQYF
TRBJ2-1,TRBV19,CASSGTSTTNEQFF
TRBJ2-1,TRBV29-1,CSVVLFSYNEQFF
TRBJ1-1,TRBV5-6,CASSLDMGDYTEAFF
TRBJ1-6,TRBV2,CASSEILTGSPLHF
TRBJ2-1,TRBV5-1,CASSGLAGGPLRFF
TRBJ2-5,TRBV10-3,CAISESLERGGGETQYF
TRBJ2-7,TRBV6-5,CASSYDNGSGEQYF
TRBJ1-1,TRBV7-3,CASSLGHLNTEAFF
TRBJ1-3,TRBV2,CASSPRQANSGNTIYF
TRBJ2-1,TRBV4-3,CASSQDTSGSLEQFF
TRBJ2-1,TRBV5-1,CASSLEGAGAEQFF
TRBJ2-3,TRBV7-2,CASSRADIGADTQYF
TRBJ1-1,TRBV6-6,CASRNTEAFF
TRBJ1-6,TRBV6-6,CASSYTQQDNNSPLHF
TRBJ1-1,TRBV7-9,CASSLEGGTEAFF
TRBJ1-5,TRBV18,CASSPPGQVAVGNQPQHF
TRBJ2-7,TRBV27,CASPPGLSSYEQYF
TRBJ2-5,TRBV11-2,CASSLSSSGGQETQYF
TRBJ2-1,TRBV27,CASSRRTSGLSSYNEQFF
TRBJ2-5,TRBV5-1,CASSDGFGGGETQYF
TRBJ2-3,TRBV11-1,CASSPTSGMDTQYF